The 26 T cell receptor beta chains below come from one sample, sequenced in a study of blood T cell repertoires in COVID-19. Assay: immunoSEQ multiplex PCR; the TCRdb copy retains only in-frame clones and omits some. The sample carries 250,000 to 350,000 clones, around four fifths recorded once. Sequencing was carried out using peripheral blood. Source of these receptors: a woman aged 45-65 years with active or convalescent COVID-19.

This sequence joins TRBV7-6 and TRBJ1-1; D may be TRBD1 (5 bases). Trimming pared 4 bases from V and 11 bases from J, leaving 17 bases between. From germline, CDR1 is SGHVS and CDR2 FNYEAQ. The CDR3 runs to 13 residues. CDR3 coding DNA: TGTGCCAGCAGCTCCGAACCCATGGGGCGCGCTTTCTTT. Translation gives CASSSEPMGRAFF.

The V gene is TRBV7-6, the J gene TRBJ1-4, with 8 positions matching TRBD1. The CDR3 covers 15 residues. Germline CDR1 is SGHVS and CDR2 is FNYEAQ. Trimming at V came to 5 bases and at J to 6 bases, leaving 8 bases not matched to a gene. CDR3 sequence reads: CASSHGQGMDEKLFF. The CDR3 coding sequence is TGTGCCAGCAGCCACGGACAGGGCATGGATGAAAAACTGTTTTTT. The full variable domain, with the rest looked up from reference TRBV7-6 and TRBJ1-4, is GAGVSQSPRYKVTKRGQDVALRCDPISGHVSLYWYRQALGQGPEFLTYFNYEAQQDKSGLPNDRFSAERPEGSISTLTIQRTEQRDSAMYRCASSHGQGMDEKLFFGSGTQLSVL.

This clone was picked up a small number of times. The V gene is TRBV7-9, the J gene TRBJ2-7, with 9 bases aligning to TRBD2. The CDR3 covers 17 residues. Germline loops: CDR1 SEHNR, CDR2 FQNEAQ (reference sequence). With V trimmed by 5 bases and J by 7 bases, 18 bases remained unmatched. CDR3 amino acids: CASSPTRSGRMRWEQYF. The CDR3 DNA reads TGTGCCAGCAGCCCCACCCGCAGCGGGAGGATGAGGTGGGAGCAGTACTTC.

The gene calls are TRBV29-1 and TRBJ2-2; 7 bases align to TRBD1. Unmatched junction bases numbered 3, after V lost 4 bases and J lost 7 bases. The CDR3 sequence is 12 residues long. CDR1 and CDR2 (germline): SQVTM, ANQGSEA. CDR3 loop: CSVAAGGGELFF. The CDR3 DNA is TGCAGCGTTGCGGCAGGGGGCGGGGAGCTGTTTTTT.

The J gene is TRBJ2-1, the V gene TRBV2; D might be TRBD2 (8 bases). Germline lookup yields CDR1 SNHLY and CDR2 FYNNEI. Trimming pared 2 bases from V and 9 bases from J, leaving 23 bases between. The CDR3 sequence is 17 residues long. This chain's CDR3 is CASSERGRGRLGSEQFF. As DNA, the CDR3 is TGTGCCAGCAGTGAAAGGGGGCGCGGGAGGCTGGGGAGTGAGCAGTTCTTC.

The DNA for the CDR3 is TGTGCCAGCAGTGAATCCAGGGGAAGCAATCAGCCCCAGCATTTT. Residues: CASSESRGSNQPQHF. The chain is built from TRBV2 and TRBJ1-5; a weak D match, TRBD1 (6 bases). CDR3 length: 15 residues. Trimming removed 2 bases at V and 1 base at J, with 9 bases between. Germline values: CDR1 SNHLY, CDR2 FYNNEI.

The gene calls are TRBV30 and TRBJ1-4; 7 nucleotides agree with TRBD1. After removal of 4 bases from V and 0 bases from J, the junction contained 2 bases not matched to a gene. Per the germline V gene, CDR1 is GTSNPN and CDR2 is SVGIG (reference sequence). The CDR3 runs to 14 residues. The CDR3 reads CAWNRGATNEKLFF. CDR3 in DNA: TGTGCCTGGAACAGGGGCGCAACTAATGAAAAACTGTTTTTT.

This sequence joins TRBV2 and TRBJ1-5; D not certain. The CDR3 totals 14 residues. V shed 10 bases and J shed 1 base, with 14 bases lying between them. Germline V gene sequence: CDR1 SNHLY, CDR2 FYNNEI. CDR3 sequence (DNA): TGTGCCATCCGGTCCGGCGGAAGCAATCAGCCCCAGCATTTT. This gives the protein CAIRSGGSNQPQHF.

A note on this clone: The junction differs from germline at one of its ends, possibly a read error. This chain joins TRBV30 and TRBJ2-7; tentative D call: TRBD2 (6 bases). The CDR3 has 12 residues. The germline V gene has CDR1 GTSNPN and CDR2 SVGIG (reference sequence). DNA for the CDR3: TGTGCCTGGAGTGCCACCCGGACTAAGGCGTCCTTC. As protein: CAWSATRTKASF.

This clone was counted between two and nine times. V gene TRBV29-1 combines with J gene TRBJ2-3, with 9 positions matching TRBD2. CDR1 is SQVTM, CDR2 ANQGSEA, per germline. This CDR3 has 14 residues. Trimming removed 6 bases from V and 4 bases from J; junction bases left unmatched: 8. CDR3 in DNA: TGCAGCGTCTCCGGGACTAGCAGTCCAGATACGCAGTATTTT. The encoded protein is CSVSGTSSPDTQYF.

CDR3 in DNA: TGTGCCAGCTCATCTGTATCTGAGACCCAGTACTTC. It codes for CASSSVSETQYF. The chain has TRBV18 and TRBJ2-5; D is uncertain. Germline V lookup: CDR1 KGHSH, CDR2 LQKENI. This CDR3 contains 12 residues. V dropped 5 bases and J dropped 5 bases, with 9 bases sitting between them.

The rearrangement uses TRBV29-1 and TRBJ2-1, with 8 bases matching TRBD2. Germline V lookup: CDR1 SQVTM, CDR2 ANQGSEA. The CDR3 extends over 14 amino acids. With V trimmed by 3 bases and J by 7 bases, 8 bases remained unmatched. This CDR3 is CSVDKSGSRNEQFF. In DNA form, the CDR3 reads TGCAGCGTTGATAAGAGCGGGAGTCGGAATGAGCAGTTCTTC.

The rearrangement uses TRBV6-2 or TRBV6-3 and TRBJ1-1, with 11 nucleotides matching TRBD1. The CDR3 totals 13 residues. Trimming cost V 5 bases and J 10 bases; bases outside gene matches: 6. Germline V gives CDR1 MNHEY, CDR2 SVGEGT. The DNA for the CDR3 is TGTGCCAGCAGTACCCGGACAGGGGGCATAGCTTTCTTT. It encodes CASSTRTGGIAFF.

J is TRBJ1-1 and V is TRBV3-1 (or the pseudogene TRBV3-2), with D unclear. The CDR3 runs 12 residues. Germline CDR1 reads LGHDT; CDR2 reads YNNKEL (reference sequence). V gave up 2 bases and J gave up 6 bases, with 7 bases separating them. CDR3 loop: CASSQSGSEAFF. CDR3 bases: TGTGCCAGCAGCCAAAGCGGGTCTGAAGCTTTCTTT.

The CDR3 bases are TGTGCCAGCAGACCCCCGGGACTAGCGGGCAATGAGCAGTTCTTC. Residues: CASRPPGLAGNEQFF. The rearrangement joins TRBV28 to TRBJ2-1, with TRBD2 matching over 12 bases. CDR3 size: 15 residues. The V gene end was trimmed by 6 bases and the J gene end by 6 bases; junction bases not matched to a gene: 6. The V gene's germline CDR1 is MDHEN and CDR2 SYDVKM.

In this sample, this clone turned up a few times. V usage is TRBV7-8 and J usage is TRBJ2-3; 9 bases agree with TRBD2. This CDR3 is built from 15 residues. Losses at the gene ends were 8 bases for V and 3 bases for J; bases not matched to a gene: 9. The germline V gene has CDR1 SGHVS and CDR2 FQNEAQ. The CDR3 here is CASRRRAGGTDTQYF. The DNA of the CDR3 is TGTGCCAGCCGTCGTCGGGCGGGAGGGACAGATACGCAGTATTTT.

The CDR3 DNA reads TGTGCCAGCAGCTCTAGCGGGAGGAGCACAGATACGCAGTATTTT. Encoded protein: CASSSSGRSTDTQYF. V gene TRBV7-9 combines with J gene TRBJ2-3, with 11 bases fitting TRBD2. CDR3 length: 15 amino acids. Trimming cost V 4 bases and J 0 bases; bases outside gene matches: 0. Germline CDR1 reads SEHNR; CDR2 reads FQNEAQ (reference sequence).

V and J are TRBV6-5 and TRBJ2-7; maybe TRBD2 (5 bases). The CDR3 has 12 amino acids. Trimming took 8 bases from V and 3 from J, leaving 11 bases between them. Looked up from germline, CDR1 is MNHEY and CDR2 is SVGAGI. The CDR3 DNA follows: TGTGCCAGCGGGGTCGGGGTCTACGAGCAGTACTTC. Amino acid sequence: CASGVGVYEQYF.

The V and J genes are TRBV19 and TRBJ1-3; D remains ambiguous. Germline V gene sequence: CDR1 LNHDA, CDR2 SQIVND (reference sequence). This CDR3 region has 13 residues. Trimming shortened V by 5 bases and J by 1 base, and 6 bases separated the two germline ends. CDR3 sequence: CASSETSGNTIYF. The CDR3 DNA sequence: TGTGCCAGTAGTGAAACATCTGGAAACACCATATATTTT.

The rearrangement links TRBV13 to TRBJ2-3; no firm D call. Between the trimmed V and J ends, which lost 5 bases and 3 bases, there was a span of 12 bases. The CDR3 runs 14 residues. Germline V gene data show CDR1 as PRHDT and CDR2 as FYEKMQ (reference sequence). The CDR3: CASSTEVATDTQYF. The CDR3 coding sequence is TGTGCCAGCAGCACCGAGGTGGCTACAGATACGCAGTATTTT.

Remarks on this clone: This CDR3 is also generated by other DNA sequences in the sample. The CDR3, as DNA: TGTGCCAGCAGCCGCGGACACCTACCCTACGAGCAGTACTTC. It specifies CASSRGHLPYEQYF. This chain links TRBV13 with TRBJ2-7; possibly TRBD1 for D (5 bases). From germline, CDR1 is PRHDT and CDR2 FYEKMQ (reference sequence). Trimming shortened V by 5 bases and J by 2 bases, and 13 bases separated the two germline ends. This CDR3 has 14 residues.

This clone was observed once. The chain has TRBV13 and TRBJ2-5; 8 bases map to TRBD2. Germline V gene lookup returns CDR1 PRHDT and CDR2 FYEKMQ (reference sequence). Trimming removed 0 bases from V and 4 bases from J; junction bases left unmatched: 4. This CDR3 is built from 15 residues. CDR3 in DNA: TGTGCCAGCAGCTTAGGTGGACTAGCTTCAGAGACCCAGTACTTC. Translation: CASSLGGLASETQYF.

The CDR3 DNA follows: TGCAGCGTGGGGACTAGCGTTACCTACGAGCAGTACTTC. Amino acids: CSVGTSVTYEQYF. This chain uses TRBV29-1 with TRBJ2-7; TRBD2 agrees at 10 bases. Germline V lookup: CDR1 SQVTM, CDR2 ANQGSEA. This CDR3 has 13 residues. The junction had 4 bases not matched to a gene; V was cut back by 6 bases and J by 2 bases.

The chain couples TRBV5-1 to TRBJ1-1; D perhaps matches TRBD1 (5 bases). V was clipped by 4 bases and J by 5 bases, with 15 bases between them. The CDR3 runs to 14 residues. CDR1 SGHRS and CDR2 YFSETQ come from the germline V gene. The CDR3 DNA is TGCGCCAGCAGCGGTGCGGGGGGGAGGACTGAAGCTTTCTTT. Translating it yields CASSGAGGRTEAFF.

This clone was recorded many times. V usage is TRBV28 and J usage is TRBJ2-7; TRBD2 agrees at 9 bases. From germline, CDR1 is MDHEN and CDR2 SYDVKM. The junction had 16 bases not matched to a gene; V was cut back by 5 bases and J by 5 bases. The CDR3 has 17 amino acids. The CDR3 loop reads CASSAYLISGSFHEQYF. For the CDR3, the DNA is TGTGCCAGCAGTGCTTATTTGATTAGCGGGAGCTTCCACGAGCAGTACTTC.

The V call is TRBV14, the J call TRBJ2-5, with TRBD1 as a possible D gene (6 bases). The CDR3 contains 16 residues. From germline, CDR1 is SGHDN and CDR2 FVKESK. Trimming took off 1 base at V and 0 bases at J, with 12 bases between the two ends. The CDR3 sequence: CASSQVGRGYQETQYF. The CDR3 DNA sequence: TGTGCCAGCAGCCAAGTAGGTAGGGGGTACCAAGAGACCCAGTACTTC.